The 5 T cell receptor beta chains below all came from one sample that was sequenced in a study of a mutant IDH1 vaccine in newly diagnosed glioma. The time point: week 11, during vaccination. Doses comprised 300 ug of mutant IDH1 20-mer peptide each, plus topical imiquimod. The antigens these receptors bind are not known. Measured with immunoSEQ multiplex PCR; TCRdb has only the in-frame clones, and not every one. The table includes about 52,000 clones, more than 85% detected once. Sample: PBMCs, taken from a glioma patient whose treatment included an IDH1 peptide vaccine. These TCRs come from a man in his forties or fifties with glioma.

The rearrangement uses TRBV27 and TRBJ2-3; TRBD1 or TRBD2 may be the D gene (5 bases each). The V gene lost 1 base and the J gene lost 1 base, with 12 bases spanning the gap. The germline V gene has CDR1 MNHEY and CDR2 SMNVEV (reference sequence). The CDR3 runs to 16 residues. The CDR3 DNA reads TGTGCCAGCAGTTTATTACGGGACCAAGGCACAGATACGCAGTATTTT. It yields the protein CASSLLRDQGTDTQYF.

The V and J genes are TRBV11-2 and TRBJ1-1, with D possibly TRBD1 on 6 matching bases. Trimming cost V 5 bases and J 2 bases, with 12 bases left between them. From germline, CDR1 is SGHAT and CDR2 FQNNGV. The CDR3 is 14 residues long. In DNA, the CDR3 is TGTGCCAGCAGCCTACAGGGTATAAACACTGAAGCTTTCTTT. The encoded protein is CASSLQGINTEAFF.

The rearrangement links TRBV5-1 to TRBJ1-1; D unresolved. The CDR3 has 14 amino acids. The V gene lost 3 bases and the J gene lost 0 bases, with 9 bases spanning the gap. Germline lookup yields CDR1 SGHRS and CDR2 YFSETQ. The CDR3 region is CASSSTGMNTEAFF. The CDR3 bases are TGCGCCAGCAGCTCTACCGGGATGAACACTGAAGCTTTCTTT.

The CDR3 sequence is CASSRQGFTDTQYF. The CDR3 DNA reads TGTGCCAGCAGTCGTCAGGGTTTCACAGATACGCAGTATTTT. The rearrangement links TRBV6-5 to TRBJ2-3; D is perhaps TRBD1 (5 bases). CDR1 is MNHEY and CDR2 is SVGAGI in the germline V gene. V was shortened by 5 bases and J by 2 bases, with 11 bases between the two germline ends. This CDR3 region has 14 residues.

This chain uses TRBV28 with TRBJ1-1; 7 bases line up with TRBD1. Germline values: CDR1 MDHEN, CDR2 SYDVKM. V trimming: 5 bases; J trimming: 8 bases; junction bases outside the gene matches: 8. The CDR3 loop spans 13 amino acids. In DNA, the CDR3 is TGTGCCAGCAGTCTAGGGACAGCCTTGGAAGCTTTCTTT. It specifies CASSLGTALEAFF.